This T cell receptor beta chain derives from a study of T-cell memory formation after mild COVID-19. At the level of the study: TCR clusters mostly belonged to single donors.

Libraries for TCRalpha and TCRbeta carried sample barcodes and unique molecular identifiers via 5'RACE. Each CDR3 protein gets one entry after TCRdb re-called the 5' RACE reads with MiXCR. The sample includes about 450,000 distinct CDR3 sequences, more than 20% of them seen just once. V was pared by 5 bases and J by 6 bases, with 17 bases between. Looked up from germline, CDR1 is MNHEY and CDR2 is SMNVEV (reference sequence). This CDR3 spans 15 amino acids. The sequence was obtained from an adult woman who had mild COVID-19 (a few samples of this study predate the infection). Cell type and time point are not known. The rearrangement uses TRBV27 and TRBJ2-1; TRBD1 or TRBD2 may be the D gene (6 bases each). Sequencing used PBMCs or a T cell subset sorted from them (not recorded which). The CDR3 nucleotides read TGTGCCAGCAGTAACAGGGTGGGACTTCCCAATGAGCAGTTCTTC. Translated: CASSNRVGLPNEQFF.